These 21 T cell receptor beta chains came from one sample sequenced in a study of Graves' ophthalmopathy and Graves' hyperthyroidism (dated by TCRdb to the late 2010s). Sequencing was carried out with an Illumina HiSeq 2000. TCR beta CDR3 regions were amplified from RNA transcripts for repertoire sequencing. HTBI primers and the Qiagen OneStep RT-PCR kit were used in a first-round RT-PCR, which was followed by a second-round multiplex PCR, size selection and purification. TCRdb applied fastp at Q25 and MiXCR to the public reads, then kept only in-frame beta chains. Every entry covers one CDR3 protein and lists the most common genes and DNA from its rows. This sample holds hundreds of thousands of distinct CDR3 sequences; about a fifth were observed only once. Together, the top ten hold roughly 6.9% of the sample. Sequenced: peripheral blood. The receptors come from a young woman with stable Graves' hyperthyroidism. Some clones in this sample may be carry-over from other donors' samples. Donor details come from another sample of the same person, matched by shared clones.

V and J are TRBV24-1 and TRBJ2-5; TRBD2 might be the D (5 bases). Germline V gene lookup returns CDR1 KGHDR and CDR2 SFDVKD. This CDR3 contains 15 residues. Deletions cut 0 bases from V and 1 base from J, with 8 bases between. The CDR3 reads CATSDLWAGQETQYF. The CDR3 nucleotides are TGTGCCACCAGTGATTTGTGGGCGGGCCAAGAGACCCAGTACTTC.

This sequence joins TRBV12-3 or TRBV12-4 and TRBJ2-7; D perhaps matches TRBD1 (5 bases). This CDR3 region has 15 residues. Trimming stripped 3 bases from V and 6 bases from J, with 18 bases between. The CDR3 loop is CASSFLKFGRGEQYF. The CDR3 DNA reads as TGTGCCAGCAGTTTTCTTAAGTTCGGTAGGGGCGAGCAGTACTTC.

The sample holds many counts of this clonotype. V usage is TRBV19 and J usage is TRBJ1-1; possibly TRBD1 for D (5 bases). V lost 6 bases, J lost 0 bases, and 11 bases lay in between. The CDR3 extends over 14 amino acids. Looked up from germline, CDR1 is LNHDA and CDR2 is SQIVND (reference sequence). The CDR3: CASRVGGVNTEAFF. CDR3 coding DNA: TGTGCCAGTAGGGTTGGGGGGGTGAACACTGAAGCTTTCTTT.

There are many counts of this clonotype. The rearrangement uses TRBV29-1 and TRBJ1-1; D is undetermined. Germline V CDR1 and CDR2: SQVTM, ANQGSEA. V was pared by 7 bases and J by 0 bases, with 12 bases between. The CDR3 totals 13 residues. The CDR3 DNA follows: TGCAGCGGAGCCGGCAGCCTGAACACTGAAGCTTTCTTT. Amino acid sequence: CSGAGSLNTEAFF.

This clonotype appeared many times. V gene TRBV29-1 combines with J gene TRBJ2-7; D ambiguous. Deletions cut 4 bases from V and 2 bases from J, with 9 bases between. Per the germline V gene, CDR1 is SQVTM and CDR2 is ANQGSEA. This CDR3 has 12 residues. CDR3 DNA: TGCAGCGTTGTCGGGCAGCCCTACGAGCAGTACTTC. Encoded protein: CSVVGQPYEQYF.

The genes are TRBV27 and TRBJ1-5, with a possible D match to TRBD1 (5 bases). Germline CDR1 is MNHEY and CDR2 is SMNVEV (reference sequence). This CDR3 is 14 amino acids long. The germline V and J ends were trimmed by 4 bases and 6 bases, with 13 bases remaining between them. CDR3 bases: TGTGCCAGCAGTTCGGCGGGGGGGGGTCAGCCCCAGCATTTT. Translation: CASSSAGGGQPQHF.

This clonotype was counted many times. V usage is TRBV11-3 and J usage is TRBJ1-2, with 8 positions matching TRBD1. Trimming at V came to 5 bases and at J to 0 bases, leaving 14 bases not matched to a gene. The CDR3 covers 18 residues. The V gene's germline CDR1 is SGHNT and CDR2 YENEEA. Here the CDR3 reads CASSRKRTGLLTNYGYTF. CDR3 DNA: TGTGCCAGCAGCAGAAAAAGGACAGGGCTTTTGACTAACTATGGCTACACCTTC.

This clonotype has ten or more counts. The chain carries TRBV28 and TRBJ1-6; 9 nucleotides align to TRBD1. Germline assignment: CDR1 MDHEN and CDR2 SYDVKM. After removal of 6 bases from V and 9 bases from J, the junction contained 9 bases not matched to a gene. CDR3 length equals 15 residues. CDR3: CASRPRTGASSPLHF. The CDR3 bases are TGTGCCAGCAGACCCCGGACAGGGGCGTCTTCACCCCTCCACTTT. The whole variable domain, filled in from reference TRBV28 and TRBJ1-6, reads DVKVTQSSRYLVKRTGEKVFLECVQDMDHENMFWYRQDPGLGLRLIYFSYDVKMKEKGDIPEGYSVSREKKERFSLILESASTNQTSMYLCASRPRTGASSPLHFGNGTRLTVT.

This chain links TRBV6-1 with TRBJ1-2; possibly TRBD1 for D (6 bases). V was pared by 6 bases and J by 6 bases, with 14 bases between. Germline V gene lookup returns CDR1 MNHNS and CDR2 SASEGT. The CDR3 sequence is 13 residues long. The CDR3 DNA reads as TGTGCCAGCAGGAAATCACAGGGACATGGCTACACCTTC. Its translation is CASRKSQGHGYTF.

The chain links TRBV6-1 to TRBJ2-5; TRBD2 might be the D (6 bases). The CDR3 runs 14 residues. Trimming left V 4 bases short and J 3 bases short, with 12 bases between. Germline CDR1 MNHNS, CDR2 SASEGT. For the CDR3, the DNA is TGTGCCAGCAGTGCTGGACTACCAGAAGAGACCCAGTACTTC. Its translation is CASSAGLPEETQYF.

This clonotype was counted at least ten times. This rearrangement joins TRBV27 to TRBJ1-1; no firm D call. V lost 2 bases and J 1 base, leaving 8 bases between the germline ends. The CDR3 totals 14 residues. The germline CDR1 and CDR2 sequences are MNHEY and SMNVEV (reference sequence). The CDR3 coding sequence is TGTGCCAGCAGTTTAACCGTTGCGAACACTGAAGCTTTCTTT. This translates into CASSLTVANTEAFF.

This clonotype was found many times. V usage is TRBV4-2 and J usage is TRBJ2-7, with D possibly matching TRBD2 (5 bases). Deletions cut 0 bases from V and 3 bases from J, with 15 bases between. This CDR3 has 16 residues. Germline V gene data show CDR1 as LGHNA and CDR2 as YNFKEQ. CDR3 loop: CASSQDLTSGDYEQYF. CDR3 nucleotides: TGTGCCAGCAGCCAAGATCTAACAAGCGGTGACTACGAGCAGTACTTC.

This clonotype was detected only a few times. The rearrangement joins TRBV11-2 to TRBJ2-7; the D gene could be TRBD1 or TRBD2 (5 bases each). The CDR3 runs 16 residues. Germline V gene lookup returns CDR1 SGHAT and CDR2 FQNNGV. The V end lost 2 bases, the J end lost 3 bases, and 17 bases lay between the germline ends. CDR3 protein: CASSLRGRDGYYEQYF. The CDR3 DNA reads TGTGCCAGCAGCTTAAGAGGACGGGACGGGTACTACGAGCAGTACTTC.

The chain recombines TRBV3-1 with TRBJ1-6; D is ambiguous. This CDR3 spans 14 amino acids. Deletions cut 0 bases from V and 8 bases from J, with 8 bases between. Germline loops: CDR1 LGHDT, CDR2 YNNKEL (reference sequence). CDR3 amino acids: CASSQEQKYSPLHF. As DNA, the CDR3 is TGTGCCAGCAGCCAAGAACAGAAATATTCACCCCTCCACTTT.

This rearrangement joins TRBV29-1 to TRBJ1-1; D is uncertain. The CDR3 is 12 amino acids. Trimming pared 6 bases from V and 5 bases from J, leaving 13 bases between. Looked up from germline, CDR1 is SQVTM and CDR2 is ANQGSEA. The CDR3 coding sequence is TGCAGCGTGGAGTCCCTGGAGACTGAAGCTTTCTTT. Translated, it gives CSVESLETEAFF.

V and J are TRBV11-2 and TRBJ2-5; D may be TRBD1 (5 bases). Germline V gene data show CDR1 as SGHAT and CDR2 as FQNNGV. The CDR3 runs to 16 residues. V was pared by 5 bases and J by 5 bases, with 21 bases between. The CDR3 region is CASSQGTGFVGETQYF. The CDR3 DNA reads TGTGCCAGCAGCCAAGGAACAGGATTTGTGGGGGAGACCCAGTACTTC.

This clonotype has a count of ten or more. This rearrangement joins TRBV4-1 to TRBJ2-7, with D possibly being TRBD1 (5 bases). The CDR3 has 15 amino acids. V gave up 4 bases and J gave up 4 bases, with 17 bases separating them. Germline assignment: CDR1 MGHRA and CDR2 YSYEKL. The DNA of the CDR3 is TGCGCCAGCAGCCGCGAGCCCAAGGGGTGGTACGAGCAGTACTTC. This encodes CASSREPKGWYEQYF.

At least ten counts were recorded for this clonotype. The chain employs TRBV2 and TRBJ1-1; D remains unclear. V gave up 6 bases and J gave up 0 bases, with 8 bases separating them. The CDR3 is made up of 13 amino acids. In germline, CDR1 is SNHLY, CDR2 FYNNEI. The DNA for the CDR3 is TGTGCCAGCAGGGCGGAGATGAACACTGAAGCTTTCTTT. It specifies CASRAEMNTEAFF.

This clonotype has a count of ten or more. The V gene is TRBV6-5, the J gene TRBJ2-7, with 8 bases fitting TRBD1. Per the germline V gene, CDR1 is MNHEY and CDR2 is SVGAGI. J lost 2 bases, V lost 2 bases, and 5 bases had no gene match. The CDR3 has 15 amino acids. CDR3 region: CASSYGTGGAYEQYF. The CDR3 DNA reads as TGTGCCAGCAGTTACGGGACAGGCGGCGCCTACGAGCAGTACTTC.

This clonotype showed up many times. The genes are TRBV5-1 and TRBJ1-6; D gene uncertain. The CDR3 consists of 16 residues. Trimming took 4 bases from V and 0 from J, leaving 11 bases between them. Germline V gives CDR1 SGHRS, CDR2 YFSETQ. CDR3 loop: CASSQGSSSYNSPLHF. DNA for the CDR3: TGCGCCAGCAGCCAAGGATCTAGCTCCTATAATTCACCCCTCCACTTT. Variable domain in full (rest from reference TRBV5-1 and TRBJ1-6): KAGVTQTPRYLIKTRGQQVTLSCSPISGHRSVSWYQQTPGQGLQFLFEYFSETQRNKGNFPGRFSGRQFSNSRSEMNVSTLELGDSALYLCASSQGSSSYNSPLHFGNGTRLTVT.

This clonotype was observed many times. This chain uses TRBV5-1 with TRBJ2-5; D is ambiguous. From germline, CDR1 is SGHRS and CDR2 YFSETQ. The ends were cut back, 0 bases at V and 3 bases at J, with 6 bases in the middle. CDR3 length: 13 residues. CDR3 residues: CASSLGPEETQYF. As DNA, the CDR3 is TGCGCCAGCAGCTTGGGACCGGAAGAGACCCAGTACTTC.